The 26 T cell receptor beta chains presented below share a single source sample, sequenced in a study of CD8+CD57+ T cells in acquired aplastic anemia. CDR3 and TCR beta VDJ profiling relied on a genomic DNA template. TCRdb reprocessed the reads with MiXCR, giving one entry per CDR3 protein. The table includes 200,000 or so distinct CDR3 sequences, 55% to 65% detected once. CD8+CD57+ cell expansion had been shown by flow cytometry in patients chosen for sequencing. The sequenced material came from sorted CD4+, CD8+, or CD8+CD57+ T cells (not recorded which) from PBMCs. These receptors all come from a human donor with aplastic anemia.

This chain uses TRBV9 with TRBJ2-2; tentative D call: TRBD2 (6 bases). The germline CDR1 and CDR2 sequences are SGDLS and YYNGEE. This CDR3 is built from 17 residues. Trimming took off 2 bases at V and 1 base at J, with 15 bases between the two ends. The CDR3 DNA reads TGTGCCAGCAGCGTCGCAACCGGGACTTTGAACACCGGGGAGCTGTTTTTT. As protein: CASSVATGTLNTGELFF.

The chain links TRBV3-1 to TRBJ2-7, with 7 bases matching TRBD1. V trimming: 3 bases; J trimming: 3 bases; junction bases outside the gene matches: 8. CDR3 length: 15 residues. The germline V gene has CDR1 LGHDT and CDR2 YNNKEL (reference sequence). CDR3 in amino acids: CASSHSAGGNYEQYF. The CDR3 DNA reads TGTGCCAGCAGCCATAGTGCAGGGGGTAACTACGAGCAGTACTTC.

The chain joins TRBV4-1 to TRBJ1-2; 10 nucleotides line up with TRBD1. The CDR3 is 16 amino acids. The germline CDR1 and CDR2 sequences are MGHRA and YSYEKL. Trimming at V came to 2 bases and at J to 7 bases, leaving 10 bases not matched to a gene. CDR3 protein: CASSQSTTGGAAGYTF. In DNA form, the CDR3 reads TGCGCCAGCAGCCAAAGTACGACAGGGGGCGCGGCTGGCTACACCTTC.

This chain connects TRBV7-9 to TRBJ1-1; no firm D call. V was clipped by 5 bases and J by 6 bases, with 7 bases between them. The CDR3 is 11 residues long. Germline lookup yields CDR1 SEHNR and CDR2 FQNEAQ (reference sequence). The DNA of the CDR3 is TGTGCCAGCAGCCCCTGGGCTGAAGCTTTCTTT. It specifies CASSPWAEAFF.

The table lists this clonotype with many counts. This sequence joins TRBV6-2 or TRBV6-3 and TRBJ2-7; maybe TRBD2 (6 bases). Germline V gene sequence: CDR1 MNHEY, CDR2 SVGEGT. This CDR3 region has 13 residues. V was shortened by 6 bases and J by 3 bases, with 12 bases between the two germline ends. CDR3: CASRLSGVYEQYF. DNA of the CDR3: TGTGCCAGCAGGCTTAGCGGAGTCTACGAGCAGTACTTC.

The CDR3 sequence: CASSYGSWNSPLHF. The CDR3 DNA is TGTGCCAGCAGTTATGGGAGTTGGAATTCACCCCTCCACTTT. The chain employs TRBV25-1 and TRBJ1-6; no clear D gene. V was cut by 5 bases and J by 7 bases, with 12 bases left in between. The CDR3 has 14 residues. Per germline, CDR1 MGHDK and CDR2 SYGVNS.

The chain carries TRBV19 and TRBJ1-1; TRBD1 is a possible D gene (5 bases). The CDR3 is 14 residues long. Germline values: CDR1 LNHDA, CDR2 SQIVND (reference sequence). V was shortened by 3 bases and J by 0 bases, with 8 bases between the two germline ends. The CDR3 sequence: CASSIGTLNTEAFF. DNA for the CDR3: TGTGCCAGTAGTATCGGGACCTTGAACACTGAAGCTTTCTTT.

The CDR3 reads CASSFVGGNTGELFF. CDR3 sequence (DNA): TGTGCCAGCAGCTTCGTGGGGGGAAACACCGGGGAGCTGTTTTTT. V is TRBV7-3 and J is TRBJ2-2; D is perhaps TRBD2 (6 bases). CDR3 length equals 15 residues. The germline V and J ends were trimmed by 3 bases and 2 bases, with 10 bases remaining between them. CDR1 and CDR2 from the germline V gene are SGHTA and FQGTGA. Complete variable domain (other parts from reference TRBV7-3 and TRBJ2-2): GAGVSQTPSNKVTEKGKYVELRCDPISGHTALYWYRQSLGQGPEFLIYFQGTGAADDSGLPNDRFFAVRPEGSVSTLKIQRTERGDSAVYLCASSFVGGNTGELFFGEGSRLTVL.

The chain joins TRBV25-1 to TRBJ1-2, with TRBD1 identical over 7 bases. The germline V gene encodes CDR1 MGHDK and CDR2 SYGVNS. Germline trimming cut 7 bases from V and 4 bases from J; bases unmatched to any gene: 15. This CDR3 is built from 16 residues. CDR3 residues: CASITAPPRDSYGYTF. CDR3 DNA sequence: TGTGCCAGCATCACAGCTCCCCCACGGGACAGCTATGGCTACACCTTC.

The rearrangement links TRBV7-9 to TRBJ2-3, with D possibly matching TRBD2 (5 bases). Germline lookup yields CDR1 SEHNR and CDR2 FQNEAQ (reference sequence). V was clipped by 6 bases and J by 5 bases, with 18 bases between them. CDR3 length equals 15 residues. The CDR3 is CASRSKLRVGDTQYF. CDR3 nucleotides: TGTGCCAGCAGATCAAAGCTGAGGGTCGGAGATACGCAGTATTTT.

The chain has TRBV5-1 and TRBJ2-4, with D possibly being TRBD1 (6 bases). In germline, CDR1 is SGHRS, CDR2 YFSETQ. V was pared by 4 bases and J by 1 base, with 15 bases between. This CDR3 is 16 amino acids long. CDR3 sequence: CASSPQGRGAKNIQYF. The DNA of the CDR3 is TGCGCCAGCAGCCCCCAGGGGCGCGGGGCCAAAAACATTCAGTACTTC.

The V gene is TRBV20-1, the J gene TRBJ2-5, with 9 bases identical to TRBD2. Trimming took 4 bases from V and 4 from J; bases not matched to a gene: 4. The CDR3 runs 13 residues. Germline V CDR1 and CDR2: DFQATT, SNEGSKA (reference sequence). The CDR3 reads CSAKLAGGETQYF. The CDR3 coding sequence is TGCAGTGCTAAACTAGCGGGTGGAGAGACCCAGTACTTC.

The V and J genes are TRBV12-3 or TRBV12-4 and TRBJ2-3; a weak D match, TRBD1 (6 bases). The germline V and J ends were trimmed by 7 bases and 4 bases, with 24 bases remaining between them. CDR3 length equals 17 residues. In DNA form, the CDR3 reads TGTGCCAGCACCACTATGCAGGGGCCCGGGAACGCAGATACGCAGTATTTT. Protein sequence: CASTTMQGPGNADTQYF.

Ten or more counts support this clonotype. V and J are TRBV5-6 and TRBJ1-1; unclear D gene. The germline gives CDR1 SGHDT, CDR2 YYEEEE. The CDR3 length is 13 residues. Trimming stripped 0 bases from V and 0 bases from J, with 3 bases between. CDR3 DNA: TGTGCCAGCAGCTTGGACGTGAACACTGAAGCTTTCTTT. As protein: CASSLDVNTEAFF.

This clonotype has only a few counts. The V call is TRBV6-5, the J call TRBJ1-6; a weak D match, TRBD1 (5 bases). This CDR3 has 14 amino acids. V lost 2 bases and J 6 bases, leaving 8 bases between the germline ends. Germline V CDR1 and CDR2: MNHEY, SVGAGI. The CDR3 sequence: CASSYRQFNSPLHF. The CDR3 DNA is TGTGCCAGCAGTTACCGACAGTTTAATTCACCCCTCCACTTT.

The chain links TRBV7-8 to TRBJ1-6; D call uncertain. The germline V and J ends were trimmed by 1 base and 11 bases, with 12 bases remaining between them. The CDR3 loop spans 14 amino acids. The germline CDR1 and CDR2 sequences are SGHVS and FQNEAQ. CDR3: CASSLGGGFTPLHF. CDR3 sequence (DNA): TGTGCCAGCAGCTTAGGAGGCGGATTCACACCCCTCCACTTT.

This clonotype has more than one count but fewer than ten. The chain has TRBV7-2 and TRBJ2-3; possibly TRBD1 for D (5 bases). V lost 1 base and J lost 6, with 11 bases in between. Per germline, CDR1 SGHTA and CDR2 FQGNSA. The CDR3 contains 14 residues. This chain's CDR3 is CASSLVGPPDTQYF. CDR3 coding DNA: TGTGCCAGCAGCTTAGTGGGGCCCCCCGATACGCAGTATTTT.

CDR3 in amino acids: CASSLRTPRNTGELFF. The CDR3 DNA reads as TGCGCCAGCAGCTTGAGGACTCCACGTAACACCGGGGAGCTGTTTTTT. This chain uses TRBV5-1 with TRBJ2-2, with a tentative D call TRBD2 (5 bases). Germline V gene sequence: CDR1 SGHRS, CDR2 YFSETQ. Trimming left V 1 base short and J 2 bases short, with 12 bases between. This CDR3 is 16 amino acids long.

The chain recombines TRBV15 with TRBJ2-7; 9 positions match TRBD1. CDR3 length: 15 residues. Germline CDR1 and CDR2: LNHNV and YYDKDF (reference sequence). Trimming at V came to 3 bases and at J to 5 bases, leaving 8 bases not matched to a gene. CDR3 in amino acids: CATSSLRDRADEQYF. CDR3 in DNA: TGTGCCACCAGCAGCCTCCGGGACAGGGCCGACGAGCAGTACTTC.

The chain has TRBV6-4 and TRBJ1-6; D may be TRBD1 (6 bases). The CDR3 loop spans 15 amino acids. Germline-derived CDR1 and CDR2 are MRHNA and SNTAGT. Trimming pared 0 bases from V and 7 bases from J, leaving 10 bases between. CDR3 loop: CASSDSGQGNSPLHF. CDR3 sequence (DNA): TGTGCCAGCAGTGACTCAGGGCAGGGGAATTCACCCCTCCACTTT.

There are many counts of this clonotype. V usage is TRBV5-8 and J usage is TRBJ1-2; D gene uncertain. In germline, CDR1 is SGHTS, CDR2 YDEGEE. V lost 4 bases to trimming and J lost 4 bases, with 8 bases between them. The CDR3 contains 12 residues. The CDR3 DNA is TGTGCCAGCAGCCAAGGAATCTATGGCTACACCTTC. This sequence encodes CASSQGIYGYTF.

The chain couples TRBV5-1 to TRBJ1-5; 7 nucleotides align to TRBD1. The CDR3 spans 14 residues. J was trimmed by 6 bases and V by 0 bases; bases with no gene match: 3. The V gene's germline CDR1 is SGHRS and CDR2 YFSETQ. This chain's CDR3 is CASSLEGAGQPQHF. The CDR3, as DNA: TGCGCCAGCAGCTTGGAGGGGGCCGGTCAGCCCCAGCATTTT. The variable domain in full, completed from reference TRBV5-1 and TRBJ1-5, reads KAGVTQTPRYLIKTRGQQVTLSCSPISGHRSVSWYQQTPGQGLQFLFEYFSETQRNKGNFPGRFSGRQFSNSRSEMNVSTLELGDSALYLCASSLEGAGQPQHFGDGTRLSIL.

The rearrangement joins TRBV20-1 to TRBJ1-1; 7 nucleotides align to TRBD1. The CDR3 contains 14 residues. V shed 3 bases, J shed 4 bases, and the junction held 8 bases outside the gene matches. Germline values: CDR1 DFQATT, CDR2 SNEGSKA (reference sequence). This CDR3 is CSASRWQGGTEAFF. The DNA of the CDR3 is TGCAGTGCTAGTCGGTGGCAGGGGGGCACTGAAGCTTTCTTT.

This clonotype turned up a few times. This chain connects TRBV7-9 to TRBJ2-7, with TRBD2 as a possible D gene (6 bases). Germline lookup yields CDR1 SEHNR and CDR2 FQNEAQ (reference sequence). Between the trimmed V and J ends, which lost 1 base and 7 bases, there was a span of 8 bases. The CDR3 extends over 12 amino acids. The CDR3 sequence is CASSLGGEEQYF. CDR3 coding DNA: TGTGCCAGCAGCTTAGGGGGGGAAGAGCAGTACTTC.

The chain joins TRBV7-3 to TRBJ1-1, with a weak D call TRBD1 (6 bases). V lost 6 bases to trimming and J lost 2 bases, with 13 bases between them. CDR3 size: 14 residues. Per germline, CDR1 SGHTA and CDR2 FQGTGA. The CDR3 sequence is CASSSTGINTEAFF. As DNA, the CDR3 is TGTGCCAGCAGTTCAACAGGGATAAACACTGAAGCTTTCTTT.

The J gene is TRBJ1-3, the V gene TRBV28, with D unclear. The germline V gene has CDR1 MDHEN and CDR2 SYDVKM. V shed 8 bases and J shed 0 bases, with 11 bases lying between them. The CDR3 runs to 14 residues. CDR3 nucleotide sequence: TGTGCCAGCGGGAACCGCCTCTCTGGAAACACCATATATTTT. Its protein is CASGNRLSGNTIYF.